This paragraph covers one TCR beta chain sequence. The data were taken from a study of blood T cell repertoires in COVID-19. As for the study in general: The United States, Italy and Spain supplied acute and convalescent COVID-19 samples.

V was clipped by 2 bases and J by 0 bases, with 7 bases between them. Germline V gene data show CDR1 as MNHEY and CDR2 as SVGAGI. This CDR3 is 15 amino acids long. In the study's own analysis: Scientists estimated how many nucleated cells there were by amplifying reference gene primers. The table came from immunoSEQ multiplex PCR; TCRdb's copy has only in-frame clones and leaves some out. V and J calls and clone size follow that table, whereas D and trimming were derived from the DNA. The sample includes approximately 260,000 clones, approximately 82% of them seen just once. This chain links TRBV6-5 with TRBJ2-2; D is undetermined. The specimen sequenced was peripheral blood. This receptor was obtained from a man in his 60s who had recovered from COVID-19. In nucleotides, the CDR3 is TGTGCCAGCAGTTACGGCAGAACGAACACCGGGGAGCTGTTTTTT. It codes for CASSYGRTNTGELFF.